The 26 T cell receptor beta chains in this list originate from one sample, sequenced in a study of cytomegalovirus exposure and HLA in healthy donors. PCR involved 60 Vbeta and 13 Jbeta primers. Measured with immunoSEQ multiplex PCR; TCRdb has only the in-frame clones, and not every one. This sample has 85,000 to 100,000 clones, with around 73% found just once. The sequencing sample was made of PBMCs. Every receptor here comes from a woman in her forties in good health and CMV-seropositive.

V is TRBV5-1 and J is TRBJ2-7, with TRBD2 identical over 12 bases. The CDR3 extends over 16 amino acids. V shed 0 bases, J shed 6 bases, and the junction held 7 bases outside the gene matches. CDR1 is SGHRS and CDR2 is YFSETQ in the germline V gene. This CDR3 is CASSLEASGRGFEQYF. CDR3 sequence (DNA): TGCGCCAGCAGCTTGGAGGCTAGCGGGAGGGGCTTCGAGCAGTACTTC.

The genes are TRBV4-1 and TRBJ2-1; TRBD2 is a possible D gene (6 bases). V lost 0 bases to trimming and J lost 10 bases, with 16 bases between them. The CDR3 is 15 residues long. The germline CDR1 and CDR2 sequences are MGHRA and YSYEKL. CDR3 bases: TGCGCCAGCAGCCAAGAAGCTAGCGCCTGGGGAGAGCAGTTCTTC. It is translated as CASSQEASAWGEQFF.

This chain links TRBV19 with TRBJ2-7; D possibly corresponds to TRBD2 (5 bases). Trimming took off 4 bases at V and 1 base at J, with 11 bases between the two ends. The CDR3 has 14 residues. CDR1 is LNHDA and CDR2 is SQIVND in the germline V gene (reference sequence). The CDR3 coding sequence is TGTGCCAGTAGTACCCGGGATGGATCCTACGAGCAGTACTTC. Protein: CASSTRDGSYEQYF.

The CDR3 nucleotides read TGTGCCAGCTCACCACTACTAGCGGGAGGCGAGCAGTACTTC. It translates to CASSPLLAGGEQYF. The rearrangement uses TRBV18 and TRBJ2-7; 12 bases are shared with TRBD2. Germline V gene sequence: CDR1 KGHSH, CDR2 LQKENI. This CDR3 has 14 amino acids. Trimming at V came to 1 base and at J to 6 bases, leaving 1 base not matched to a gene.

The gene calls are TRBV7-9 and TRBJ2-7, with 8 bases matching TRBD1. The CDR3 covers 14 residues. Germline CDR1 and CDR2: SEHNR and FQNEAQ (reference sequence). The V segment lost 8 bases and the J segment 0 bases; nucleotides outside the gene matches: 6. This chain's CDR3 is CASERQGISYEQYF. The DNA for the CDR3 is TGTGCCAGCGAGAGACAGGGGATCTCCTACGAGCAGTACTTC.

The chain uses TRBV28 and TRBJ1-5; TRBD1 might be the D (5 bases). In germline, CDR1 is MDHEN, CDR2 SYDVKM. With 5 bases removed from V and 0 bases from J, the gap between germline ends came to 8 bases. There are 14 residues in the CDR3. As DNA, the CDR3 is TGTGCCAGCAGTGCAGGGCCTAGCAATCAGCCCCAGCATTTT. It translates to CASSAGPSNQPQHF.

This sequence joins TRBV6-5 and TRBJ1-1; D remains unclear. Germline V gene data show CDR1 as MNHEY and CDR2 as SVGAGI. V lost 0 bases to trimming and J lost 4 bases, with 12 bases between them. The length of the CDR3 is 15 residues. CDR3 residues: CASSYSAGISTEAFF. CDR3 bases: TGTGCCAGCAGTTACTCGGCGGGAATTAGCACTGAAGCTTTCTTT.

The CDR3 DNA reads as TGTGCCAGCAGTACTACTGGACAGGGGGCGGGCTATGGCTACACCTTC. This encodes CASSTTGQGAGYGYTF. The genes are TRBV5-6 and TRBJ1-2; 11 positions agree with TRBD1. Germline V gene lookup returns CDR1 SGHDT and CDR2 YYEEEE. Trimming cost V 5 bases and J 4 bases; bases outside gene matches: 10. This CDR3 is 16 amino acids long.

Concerning this clone itself: The junction departs from germline at one end; a sequencing error may be responsible. In the same sample, other DNA sequences code for this CDR3. This chain uses TRBV7-7 with TRBJ2-5; TRBD1 is a possible D gene (6 bases). This CDR3 spans 14 amino acids. Germline values: CDR1 SSHAT, CDR2 FNYEAQ (reference sequence). DNA for the CDR3: TGTGCTAGCAGCCAGACAGGTCTCCAAGAGACCCAGTACTTC. This translates into CASSQTGLQETQYF.

The J gene is TRBJ2-5, the V gene TRBV27; D perhaps matches TRBD2 (5 bases). The germline CDR1 and CDR2 sequences are MNHEY and SMNVEV (reference sequence). The CDR3 contains 14 residues. V was trimmed by 6 bases and J by 0 bases, leaving 11 bases between them. The CDR3 DNA is TGTGCCAGCAGCCAAGCGGAGTACCAAGAGACCCAGTACTTC. Protein product: CASSQAEYQETQYF.

The chain carries TRBV5-6 and TRBJ2-5, with 12 nucleotides matching TRBD2. Germline V gives CDR1 SGHDT, CDR2 YYEEEE. Unmatched junction bases numbered 8, after V lost 3 bases and J lost 5 bases. The CDR3 runs 16 residues. The CDR3 sequence is CASSSGLAGRTETQYF. CDR3 nucleotides: TGTGCCAGCAGCTCTGGACTAGCGGGAAGGACGGAGACCCAGTACTTC.

V usage is TRBV7-9 and J usage is TRBJ2-5; D is unresolved. Germline-derived CDR1 and CDR2 are SEHNR and FQNEAQ (reference sequence). This CDR3 region has 13 residues. The V gene lost 4 bases and the J gene lost 0 bases, with 6 bases spanning the gap. In DNA form, the CDR3 reads TGTGCCAGCAGCTCCTATTACCAAGAGACCCAGTACTTC. It translates to CASSSYYQETQYF.

The chain joins TRBV13 to TRBJ1-1; the D gene is possibly TRBD1 (6 bases). The CDR3 totals 15 residues. Germline assignment: CDR1 PRHDT and CDR2 FYEKMQ (reference sequence). V lost 4 bases, J lost 0 bases, and 12 bases lay in between. The CDR3 loop is CASSSDSSMNTEAFF. The CDR3 DNA sequence: TGTGCCAGCAGCTCGGACAGCAGCATGAACACTGAAGCTTTCTTT.

The gene calls are TRBV7-2 and TRBJ1-2; D possibly corresponds to TRBD1 (5 bases). Trimming cost V 4 bases and J 6 bases, with 18 bases left between them. The CDR3 runs to 15 residues. Germline V gene data show CDR1 as SGHTA and CDR2 as FQGNSA. This chain's CDR3 is CASSSLGGTADGYTF. DNA of the CDR3: TGTGCCAGCAGCTCCTTGGGGGGGACCGCTGATGGCTACACCTTC. The full variable domain, its missing parts supplied by reference TRBV7-2 and TRBJ1-2, is GAGVSQSPSNKVTEKGKDVELRCDPISGHTALYWYRQSLGQGLEFLIYFQGNSAPDKSGLPSDRFSAERTGGSVSTLTIQRTQQEDSAVYLCASSSLGGTADGYTFGSGTRLTVV.

The V and J genes are TRBV7-3 and TRBJ2-1, with 10 bases aligning to TRBD2. Germline assignment: CDR1 SGHTA and CDR2 FQGTGA. Germline trimming cut 5 bases from V and 9 bases from J; bases unmatched to any gene: 7. There are 14 residues in the CDR3. CDR3 amino acids: CASSLAGVSGEQFF. CDR3 sequence (DNA): TGTGCCAGCAGCCTAGCGGGAGTGTCTGGTGAGCAGTTCTTC.

The V gene is TRBV7-3, the J gene TRBJ2-3, with D unclear. V shed 1 base and J shed 4 bases, with 9 bases lying between them. The germline V gene has CDR1 SGHTA and CDR2 FQGTGA. The CDR3 runs 14 residues. The CDR3 bases are TGTGCCAGCAGCTTAAGAGCTAATTCAGATACGCAGTATTTT. Translating it yields CASSLRANSDTQYF. The whole variable domain, filled in from reference TRBV7-3 and TRBJ2-3, reads GAGVSQTPSNKVTEKGKYVELRCDPISGHTALYWYRQSLGQGPEFLIYFQGTGAADDSGLPNDRFFAVRPEGSVSTLKIQRTERGDSAVYLCASSLRANSDTQYFGPGTRLTVL.

The chain employs TRBV7-2 and TRBJ2-1; TRBD2 matches 8 bases. This CDR3 contains 18 residues. Per the germline V gene, CDR1 is SGHTA and CDR2 is FQGNSA. V lost 0 bases and J lost 3; bases outside the gene matches: 10. CDR3 bases: TGTGCCAGCAGCTTAGCGTTCAGCGGGAGAAAGAACTACAATGAGCAGTTCTTC. Amino acids: CASSLAFSGRKNYNEQFF.

The V and J genes are TRBV9 and TRBJ1-2; tentative D call: TRBD1 (6 bases). Deletions cut 1 base from V and 3 bases from J, with 13 bases between. The CDR3 covers 15 residues. Germline V gene lookup returns CDR1 SGDLS and CDR2 YYNGEE. The CDR3 coding sequence is TGTGCCAGCAGCGTATCCAGGGGTGTTGACTATGGCTACACCTTC. Its protein product is CASSVSRGVDYGYTF.

This rearrangement joins TRBV5-1 to TRBJ2-1; D gene ambiguous. This CDR3 region has 13 residues. V was shortened by 2 bases and J by 4 bases, with 7 bases between the two germline ends. Germline V CDR1 and CDR2: SGHRS, YFSETQ. The CDR3 loop reads CASSFDSYNEQFF. In DNA form, the CDR3 reads TGCGCCAGCAGCTTTGACTCTTACAATGAGCAGTTCTTC.

The chain couples TRBV4-1 to TRBJ1-1, with D hard to call. The CDR3 consists of 15 residues. In germline, CDR1 is MGHRA, CDR2 YSYEKL. V lost 1 base, J lost 2 bases, and 11 bases lay in between. The CDR3 spells CASSQGRAGNTEAFF. The CDR3 DNA reads TGCGCCAGCAGCCAAGGAAGGGCGGGTAACACTGAAGCTTTCTTT.

The rearrangement uses TRBV5-4 and TRBJ2-7; 11 bases fit TRBD2. The CDR3 spans 15 residues. The germline CDR1 and CDR2 sequences are SGHNT and YYREEE (reference sequence). J was trimmed by 2 bases and V by 4 bases; bases with no gene match: 5. The CDR3 coding sequence is TGTGCCAGCAGCGCCGGGACTAGCGGAACCTACGAGCAGTACTTC. Amino acid sequence: CASSAGTSGTYEQYF.

The chain is built from TRBV4-2 and TRBJ2-1, with 11 bases fitting TRBD2. Germline CDR1 LGHNA, CDR2 YNFKEQ. This CDR3 spans 16 amino acids. V lost 3 bases to trimming and J lost 7 bases; unmatched junction nucleotides: 8. The CDR3 bases are TGTGCCAGCAGCCAGTTCGGGACTAGCGGAACTAATGAGCAGTTCTTC. It translates to CASSQFGTSGTNEQFF.

The sample holds many counts of this clone. V and J are TRBV10-3 and TRBJ2-3; the D gene is possibly TRBD2 (6 bases). The V end lost 6 bases, the J end lost 4 bases, and 11 bases lay between the germline ends. CDR3 length: 13 residues. CDR1 ENHRY and CDR2 SYGVKD come from the germline V gene. The CDR3 region has the DNA TGTGCCATCAGAGAGCCTAGCGCAGATACGCAGTATTTT. Translated: CAIREPSADTQYF.

The genes are TRBV19 and TRBJ2-1; 11 bases fit TRBD2. The CDR3 length is 15 residues. J gave up 2 bases and V 4 bases, and 1 base lay outside the gene matches. Germline values: CDR1 LNHDA, CDR2 SQIVND (reference sequence). This CDR3 is CASSTLAGAYNEQFF. DNA of the CDR3: TGTGCCAGTAGTACACTAGCGGGAGCCTACAATGAGCAGTTCTTC.

The V and J genes are TRBV6-1 and TRBJ2-1; 10 bases line up with TRBD2. The CDR3 is made up of 16 amino acids. CDR1 MNHNS and CDR2 SASEGT come from the germline V gene. After removal of 1 base from V and 10 bases from J, the junction contained 10 bases not matched to a gene. The CDR3, as DNA: TGTGCCAGCAGTGAAGTGGCTAGCGGGAGAGTGGCGGAGCAGTTCTTC. Protein sequence: CASSEVASGRVAEQFF.

This clone was seen only once. The chain uses TRBV28 and TRBJ2-7, with TRBD2 matching 8 bases. Losses at the gene ends were 10 bases for V and 7 bases for J; bases not matched to a gene: 12. The CDR3 is made up of 13 amino acids. Germline V gives CDR1 MDHEN, CDR2 SYDVKM. CDR3 sequence (DNA): TGTGCCATCCGGCGGGAGGCCCCGGGGGAGCAGTACTTC. Encoded protein: CAIRREAPGEQYF.